The rows below give T cell receptor beta chains drawn from one sample of a study of regulatory T cells in long-lasting Graves disease. TCRdb independently ran MiXCR on the multiplex PCR reads; one entry per CDR3 protein. In the table there are 500,000 to 700,000 distinct CDR3 sequences, roughly 16% of which are singletons. These data also formed part of another study, on T cells in Graves' hyperthyroidism and ophthalmopathy.

The sample was peripheral blood mononuclear cells (PBMCs), taken at new diagnosis, from a patient treated with antithyroid drugs. Every receptor here comes from a woman aged 25-40 years with Graves disease. CDR3s include the opening cysteine and the closing phenylalanine or tryptophan. D genes are given only for firm matches. Size is omitted from some rows. Given values are once, few, many or a class for expanded clones.

D: TRBD1; V: TRBV5-8; J: TRBJ2-5; size: NA; CDR3: CASSRNLGQERTQYF; DNA: TGTGCCAGCAGCCGTAACCTGGGACAGGAGAGGACCCAGTACTTC
D: NA; V: TRBV19; J: TRBJ1-1; size: few; CDR3: CASGSMVSNGVNTEAFF; DNA: TGTGCCAGTGGTAGTATGGTATCGAACGGGGTAAACACTGAAGCTTTCTTT
D: TRBD2; V: TRBV20-1; J: TRBJ2-1; size: many; CDR3: CSALPFAGGWNEQFF; DNA: TGCAGTGCACTTCCATTCGCGGGAGGGTGGAATGAGCAGTTCTTC
D: TRBD1; V: TRBV11-2; J: TRBJ2-7; size: many; CDR3: CASSLTQGAYEQYF; DNA: TGTGCCAGCAGCTTAACCCAGGGGGCATACGAGCAGTACTTC
D: NA; V: TRBV15; J: TRBJ1-5; size: many; CDR3: CATSKVLDGKASNQPQHF; DNA: TGTGCCACCAGCAAAGTTTTGGACGGGAAGGCGAGCAATCAGCCCCAGCATTTT
D: TRBD1; V: TRBV28; J: TRBJ1-5; size: many; CDR3: CASSAGGPGRQPQHF; DNA: TGTGCCAGCAGTGCAGGGGGCCCCGGACGTCAGCCCCAGCATTTT
D: NA; V: TRBV18; J: TRBJ2-3; size: few; CDR3: CASSPLQTTDTQYF; DNA: TGTGCCAGCTCACCCTTACAGACAACAGATACGCAGTATTTT
D: NA; V: TRBV19; J: TRBJ1-1; size: few; CDR3: CASSIEVRAEAFF; DNA: TGTGCCAGTAGTATTGAGGTTCGGGCTGAAGCTTTCTTT
D: NA; V: TRBV2; J: TRBJ1-5; size: few; CDR3: CASSVLENQPQHF; DNA: TGTGCCAGCAGTGTTCTGGAGAACCAGCCCCAGCATTTT
D: TRBD2; V: TRBV3-1; J: TRBJ2-5; size: NA; CDR3: CASSQGGLAHETQYF; DNA: TGTGCCAGCAGCCAGGGGGGACTAGCCCACGAGACCCAGTACTTC
D: NA; V: TRBV12-3/TRBV12-4; J: TRBJ1-2; size: many; CDR3: CASSPGLYYGYTF; DNA: TGTGCCAGCAGTCCCGGACTGTACTATGGCTACACCTTC
D: TRBD1; V: TRBV12-3/TRBV12-4; J: TRBJ1-3; size: many; CDR3: CASSSLGPGQGSSSGNTIYF; DNA: TGTGCCAGCAGTTCCTTGGGTCCGGGACAGGGATCATCCTCTGGAAACACCATATATTTT
D: NA; V: TRBV10-2; J: TRBJ1-2; size: few; CDR3: CASSESLPGIGGYTF; DNA: TGCGCCAGCAGTGAGTCTCTGCCGGGGATTGGAGGCTACACCTTC
D: TRBD1; V: TRBV18; J: TRBJ1-2; size: NA; CDR3: CASSPDRGTSTGYTF; DNA: TGTGCCAGCTCACCGGACAGGGGGACATCAACGGGCTACACCTTC
D: NA; V: TRBV6-2/TRBV6-3; J: TRBJ2-7; size: many; CDR3: CASSLPSSYEQYF; DNA: TGTGCCAGCAGCTTACCCAGCTCCTACGAGCAGTACTTC
D: TRBD2; V: TRBV20-1; J: TRBJ2-5; size: NA; CDR3: CSARGGTSGGETQYF; DNA: TGCAGTGCTAGGGGGGGGACTAGCGGAGGGGAGACCCAGTACTTC
D: TRBD1; V: TRBV19; J: TRBJ1-5; size: NA; CDR3: CASSPSGGGVNQPQHF; DNA: TGTGCCAGTAGCCCCTCGGGAGGGGGCGTAAATCAGCCCCAGCATTTT
D: NA; V: TRBV20-1; J: TRBJ1-1; size: few; CDR3: CSAGDLPSRVAFF; DNA: TGCAGTGCTGGGGACCTCCCCTCGCGCGTAGCTTTCTTT
D: NA; V: TRBV25-1; J: TRBJ1-6; size: few; CDR3: CASSEYKKLQDGRSPLHF; DNA: TGTGCCAGCAGTGAATATAAAAAGCTGCAGGACGGGCGTTCACCCCTCCACTTT
D: NA; V: TRBV28; J: TRBJ1-2; size: many; CDR3: CASRETGTPYGYTF; DNA: TGTGCCAGCAGGGAAACCGGGACACCCTATGGCTACACCTTC
D: TRBD1; V: TRBV7-2; J: TRBJ1-1; size: NA; CDR3: CASSFATGLNTEAFF; DNA: TGTGCCAGCAGCTTCGCGACAGGGCTGAACACTGAAGCTTTCTTT
D: NA; V: TRBV30; J: TRBJ1-1; size: NA; CDR3: CASEMNTEAFF; DNA: TGTGCCTCCGAGATGAACACTGAAGCTTTCTTT
D: TRBD2; V: TRBV5-1; J: TRBJ2-7; size: many; CDR3: CASSPGGNGVAHEQYF; DNA: TGCGCCAGCAGCCCGGGGGGAAACGGAGTTGCGCACGAGCAGTACTTC
D: NA; V: TRBV5-5; J: TRBJ2-1; size: NA; CDR3: CASSLARRGSYNEQFF; DNA: TGTGCCAGCAGCTTGGCACGCAGGGGCTCCTACAATGAGCAGTTCTTC
D: TRBD1; V: TRBV20-1; J: TRBJ2-7; size: few; CDR3: CSARAGTGDYEQYF; DNA: TGCAGTGCTAGAGCCGGGACAGGGGACTACGAGCAGTACTTC
D: NA; V: TRBV20-1; J: TRBJ2-7; size: many; CDR3: CSANKQGRYEQYF; DNA: TGCAGTGCTAACAAACAGGGAAGGTACGAGCAGTACTTC